Sequencing of this T cell receptor (beta chain) was carried out in a study of liver allograft versus peripheral blood T cells. Study context: Comparisons were made between T cell receptor repertoires found in transplanted livers and those circulating in recipients' peripheral blood.

Germline CDR1 is SGDLS and CDR2 is YYNGEE. CDR3 length: 15 residues. The V end lost 4 bases, the J end lost 4 bases, and 17 bases lay between the germline ends. TCRdb passed the reads through MiXCR, listing each CDR3 protein once. The sample shows about 10,000 distinct CDR3 sequences, about a fifth of them seen only once. V is TRBV9 and J is TRBJ1-1, with a tentative D call TRBD1 (6 bases). This sequence originates from a human patient who had a liver transplant. The T cells may partly be graft donor cells. This chain's CDR3 is CASSRARTGTTEAFF. In DNA, the CDR3 is TGTGCCAGCAGCCGAGCCCGTACAGGGACCACTGAAGCTTTCTTT.